This T cell receptor (beta chain) was sequenced for a study of control samples from healthy donors and cancer patients. Profiled with immunoSEQ multiplex PCR; TCRdb holds only in-frame clones, not every one. This sample yields some 220,000 clones, of which over 90% are seen a single time; 1.5% belongs to the top ten. Germline V gene lookup returns CDR1 MNHEY and CDR2 SVGEGT. V lost 2 bases to trimming and J lost 2 bases; unmatched junction nucleotides: 8. There are 18 residues in the CDR3. The sample comprised blood. The sequence derives from a man aged 45 to 65 in good health. The rearrangement joins TRBV6-2 or TRBV6-3 to TRBJ2-1; TRBD2 matches at 11 bases. The CDR3 protein is CASSYGLAGGPTYNEQFF. CDR3 in DNA: TGTGCCAGCAGTTACGGGCTAGCGGGGGGACCGACCTACAATGAGCAGTTCTTC.